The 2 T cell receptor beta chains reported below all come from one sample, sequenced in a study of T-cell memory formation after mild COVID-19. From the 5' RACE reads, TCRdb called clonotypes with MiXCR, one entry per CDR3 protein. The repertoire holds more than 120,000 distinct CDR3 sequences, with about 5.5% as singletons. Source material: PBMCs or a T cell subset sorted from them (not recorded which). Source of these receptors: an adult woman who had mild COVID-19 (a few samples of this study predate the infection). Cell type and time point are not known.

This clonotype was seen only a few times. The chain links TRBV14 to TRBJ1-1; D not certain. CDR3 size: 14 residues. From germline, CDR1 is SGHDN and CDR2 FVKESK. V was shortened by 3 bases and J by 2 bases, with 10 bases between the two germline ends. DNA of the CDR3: TGTGCCAGCAGCCAGCGGCATTTAAACACTGAAGCTTTCTTT. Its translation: CASSQRHLNTEAFF.

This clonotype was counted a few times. CDR3 nucleotide sequence: TGCGCCAGCAGCAGCCGGGACAAAAAAGAGACCCAGTACTTC. Its protein is CASSSRDKKETQYF. The chain combines TRBV5-1 with TRBJ2-5; D is possibly TRBD1 (6 bases). With 4 bases removed from V and 3 bases from J, the gap between germline ends came to 13 bases. From germline, CDR1 is SGHRS and CDR2 YFSETQ. CDR3 length: 14 amino acids.